These T cell receptor beta chains were read from a single sample in a study of cytomegalovirus exposure and HLA in healthy donors. Generated by immunoSEQ multiplex PCR, the TCRdb table keeps only in-frame clones and is missing some. The table lists 50,000 to 65,000 clones, roughly 87% of them singletons. Sequenced material: PBMCs. These receptors originate from a young woman in good health and CMV-seronegative. Both conserved end residues are part of each CDR3. D genes are given only for firm matches. The listing skips clone size in some rows; elsewhere it reads once, few, many or a size class.

clone_size | j_call | v_call | d_call | cdr3_nt | cdr3_aa
. | TRBJ2-1 | TRBV7-3 | TRBD1 | TGTGCCAGCAGCTTAACCACAGGGGGAAGACACAATGAGCAGTTCTTC | CASSLTTGGRHNEQFF
. | TRBJ2-1 | TRBV15 | TRBD1 | TGTGCCACCAGCAGAGGTTCGACAGGGGGCCCCTACAATGAGCAGTTCTTC | CATSRGSTGGPYNEQFF
once | TRBJ2-3 | TRBV27 | TRBD2 | TGTGCCAGCAGTCCCCGGACTAGTAGTACGCAGTATTTT | CASSPRTSSTQYF
. | TRBJ1-1 | TRBV10-3 | . | TGTGCCATCAGTGAGGGCGTCGACAGAGCTAACACTGAAGCTTTCTTT | CAISEGVDRANTEAFF
. | TRBJ2-3 | TRBV28 | . | TGTGCCAGCAGTCCGACATTCCTTAGCACAGATACGCAGTATTTT | CASSPTFLSTDTQYF
. | TRBJ1-2 | TRBV10-3 | . | TGTGCCATTTCGATCGGGAACTATGGCTACACCTTC | CAISIGNYGYTF
. | TRBJ1-5 | TRBV5-4 | . | TGTGCCAGCAGCTTGGAAGCGACAGAGCCTCTCCCCCAGCATTTT | CASSLEATEPLPQHF
. | TRBJ2-7 | TRBV18 | . | TGTGCCAGCTCATTACTACAGGTTAACGAGCAGTACTTC | CASSLLQVNEQYF
once | TRBJ2-1 | TRBV27 | TRBD2 | TGTGCCAGCCTAGCGGGTAGCTCCTACAATGAGCAGTTCTTC | CASLAGSSYNEQFF
. | TRBJ1-4 | TRBV6-6 | . | TGTGCCAGCCTCGAAGAGGATCGGCAAAATGAAAAACTGTTTTTT | CASLEEDRQNEKLFF
. | TRBJ1-3 | TRBV10-3 | . | TGTGCCATCAGTCAGGGTGACGGAAACACCATATATTTT | CAISQGDGNTIYF
. | TRBJ1-5 | TRBV7-4 | TRBD1 | TGTGCCAGCAGCATGGGACAGGGACACAATCAGCCCCAGCATTTT | CASSMGQGHNQPQHF
. | TRBJ2-3 | TRBV5-1 | TRBD1 | TGCGCCAGCAGTTCGGGTGTCACGGGACAGGGGGCAGATACGCAGTATTTT | CASSSGVTGQGADTQYF
. | TRBJ1-4 | TRBV5-8 | TRBD1 | TGTGCCAGCAGCACAGACAGGGAGTCGATTGAAAAACTGTTTTTT | CASSTDRESIEKLFF
. | TRBJ1-4 | TRBV6-1 | . | TGTGCCAGCAGACCCCCTGGGGGGTTTAATGAAAAACTGTTTTTT | CASRPPGGFNEKLFF
. | TRBJ2-1 | TRBV6-5 | . | TGTGCCAGCAGTTATACGGTTTCCTCCTACAATGAGCAGTTCTTC | CASSYTVSSYNEQFF
. | TRBJ2-1 | TRBV5-6 | TRBD2 | TGTGCCAGCAGCAAGGGACTAGCGGGAGGGCCCGCCTACAATGAGCAGTTCTTC | CASSKGLAGGPAYNEQFF
. | TRBJ2-2 | TRBV27 | TRBD1 | TGTGCCAGCAGTGCGCCTAGGACAGGGTACGAAACCGGGGAGCTGTTTTTT | CASSAPRTGYETGELFF
. | TRBJ2-5 | TRBV7-2 | TRBD2 | TGTGCCAGCAGCTTAGCTAGCGGGAGCTCAGAGACCCAGTACTTC | CASSLASGSSETQYF
. | TRBJ2-1 | TRBV7-8 | TRBD2 | TGTGCCAGCAGTGTCGCTCAGGGACTAGCGGGAGGTGGCTCCTACAATGAGCAGTTCTTC | CASSVAQGLAGGGSYNEQFF
once | TRBJ2-7 | TRBV7-3 | TRBD1 | TGTGCCAGCAGCTTCGACAGGGGCGCCTACGAGCAGTACTTC | CASSFDRGAYEQYF
. | TRBJ2-4 | TRBV5-1 | . | TGCGCCAGCAGCCATGGAACCCGACAGACAAACATTCAGTACTTC | CASSHGTRQTNIQYF
. | TRBJ1-2 | TRBV14 | . | TGTGCCAGCAGCCAAGATCGACAGAATGGCTACACCTTC | CASSQDRQNGYTF
. | TRBJ2-5 | TRBV6-9 | . | TGTGCCAGCAGTTATCTCGAGGGGGGGAGGACCCAGTACTTC | CASSYLEGGRTQYF
. | TRBJ1-5 | TRBV7-2 | . | TGTGCCAGCAGCCTTTCCGCGGTTGGCAATCAGCCCCAGCATTTT | CASSLSAVGNQPQHF
. | TRBJ2-7 | TRBV27 | . | TGTGCCAGCAGTTTATACGGGAACCCCTACGAGCAGTACTTC | CASSLYGNPYEQYF
. | TRBJ1-3 | TRBV5-1 | TRBD1 | TGCGCCAGCAGCTTGGCCCCGACAGGGGGTGGAAACACCATATATTTT | CASSLAPTGGGNTIYF
once | TRBJ2-1 | TRBV6-1 | TRBD2 | TGTGCCAGCAGTGAAGAAGGGACTAGTAGGGGGAATGAGCAGTTCTTC | CASSEEGTSRGNEQFF
. | TRBJ2-3 | TRBV5-6 | . | TGTGCCAGCCGACCTCTGCAGGGGCGTACAGATACGCAGTATTTT | CASRPLQGRTDTQYF
. | TRBJ1-2 | TRBV7-2 | . | TGTGCCAGCAGCTCCTCTTCGGGACTCAGCTATGGCTACACCTTC | CASSSSSGLSYGYTF
once | TRBJ1-5 | TRBV27 | . | TGTGCCAGCAGGACGGGAGGATCAAATCAGCCCCAGCATTTT | CASRTGGSNQPQHF
. | TRBJ1-2 | TRBV7-9 | . | TGTGCCAGCAGCTTAGGGTGGGAGTATGGCTACACCTTC | CASSLGWEYGYTF
. | TRBJ1-5 | TRBV6-1 | . | TGTGCCAGCAGCCCTGGGACTTCAAGCAATCAGCCCCAGCATTTT | CASSPGTSSNQPQHF
. | TRBJ1-2 | TRBV7-8 | . | TGTGCCAGCAGCAGCCGGGGGGAAGCTAACTATGGCTACACCTTC | CASSSRGEANYGYTF
. | TRBJ1-2 | TRBV4-1 | TRBD1 | TGCGCCAGCAGCCAAGACAGGGGGAGTGACTATGGCTACACCTTC | CASSQDRGSDYGYTF
. | TRBJ2-7 | TRBV5-5 | TRBD2 | TGTGCCAGCAGCCCCGGGGGGGGGCCCTCCGAGCAGTACTTC | CASSPGGGPSEQYF
. | TRBJ2-5 | TRBV11-2 | TRBD1 | TGTGCCAGCAGCTTAGGGCAGGGGGCAGAGACCCAGTACTTC | CASSLGQGAETQYF
. | TRBJ2-4 | TRBV27 | . | TGTGCCAGCAGTTGTTGGAGCGTAGCCAAAAACATTCAGTACTTC | CASSCWSVAKNIQYF
few | TRBJ2-2 | TRBV30 | TRBD1 | TGTGCCTGGAAAGGTTGGAGGACAGGGGAGAGCACCGGGGAGCTGTTTTTT | CAWKGWRTGESTGELFF
. | TRBJ2-7 | TRBV6-1 | TRBD2 | TGTGCCAGCAGTATAACCGGGGGGGGATACGAGCAGTACTTC | CASSITGGGYEQYF
. | TRBJ2-3 | TRBV7-9 | . | TGTGCCAGCAGCTTAGAAGGACTCACAGATACGCAGTATTTT | CASSLEGLTDTQYF
. | TRBJ1-5 | TRBV30 | TRBD1 | TGTGCCTGGGGACAGGGCAATCAGCCCCAGCATTTT | CAWGQGNQPQHF
. | TRBJ1-3 | TRBV5-1 | TRBD1 | TGCGCCAGCAGCTCAGCCAGGGGGCTTGGAAACACCATATATTTT | CASSSARGLGNTIYF
. | TRBJ2-1 | TRBV4-1 | TRBD2 | TGCGCCAGCAGCCAAGAGAGGTTAGCGGGCCACAATGAGCAGTTCTTC | CASSQERLAGHNEQFF
. | TRBJ2-1 | TRBV6-6 | TRBD1 | TGTGCCAGCAGTTACTCGGCTCAGGGGGCAGTTGATGAGCAGTTCTTC | CASSYSAQGAVDEQFF
. | TRBJ1-3 | TRBV4-2 | . | TGTGCCAGCAGCCAATTTGACCGAGGGATAGGAAACACCATATATTTT | CASSQFDRGIGNTIYF
few | TRBJ2-7 | TRBV7-3 | TRBD2 | TGTGCCAGCAGTTTATCGTTAGCGGGGAAAGATGAGCAGTACTTC | CASSLSLAGKDEQYF
. | TRBJ1-1 | TRBV7-9 | TRBD1 | TGTGCCAGCAGCTTAGCGCAGGGGGGCTTCACTGAAGCTTTCTTT | CASSLAQGGFTEAFF
. | TRBJ1-1 | TRBV4-1 | . | TGCGCCAGCAGCCAAGATAATGCGGGGAGGAACACTGAAGCTTTCTTT | CASSQDNAGRNTEAFF
. | TRBJ2-3 | TRBV29-1 | . | TGCAGCGTTGAAGGAGGAGTGGGAGATACGCAGTATTTT | CSVEGGVGDTQYF
. | TRBJ2-7 | TRBV28 | TRBD1 | TGTGCCAGCGTTGAGGACAGGTCGTCCTACGAGCAGTACTTC | CASVEDRSSYEQYF
. | TRBJ1-2 | TRBV6-1 | . | TGTGCCAGCAGTGAGAGAACAGGGAAGACAATCTATGGCTACACCTTC | CASSERTGKTIYGYTF
. | TRBJ1-6 | TRBV27 | . | TGTGCCAGCAGTTCTCCTCTCGCGAGCTCCTATAATTCACCCCTCCACTTT | CASSSPLASSYNSPLHF
. | TRBJ2-5 | TRBV2 | TRBD2 | TGTGCCAGCAGTGAAGAGGCGGGAGGAGAGACCCAGTACTTC | CASSEEAGGETQYF
few | TRBJ2-3 | TRBV2 | TRBD2 | TGTGCCAGCAGTGAGCAGACTAGCGGCACAGATACGCAGTATTTT | CASSEQTSGTDTQYF
. | TRBJ2-1 | TRBV27 | TRBD2 | TGTGCCAGCAGTTCAGGACTAGCGGGGTCCCGCCCTCCCTCCAATGAGCAGTTCTTC | CASSSGLAGSRPPSNEQFF